Shown below are 14 T cell receptor beta chains from a single sample sequenced in a study of blood T cell repertoires in COVID-19. Produced via immunoSEQ multiplex PCR; TCRdb's table is partial and in-frame only. Of roughly 240,000 clones detected, 80% to 90% appear once; the ten largest clones hold about 3.9%. Sequencing was carried out using PBMCs or T cells enriched from blood (not recorded which). These receptors came from a woman between 35 and 50 years old who had been exposed to COVID-19.

This chain connects TRBV5-1 to TRBJ1-4; no clear D gene. Per the germline V gene, CDR1 is SGHRS and CDR2 is YFSETQ. The ends were cut back, 4 bases at V and 8 bases at J, with 9 bases in the middle. The CDR3 consists of 12 residues. The CDR3 sequence is CASSADGEKLFF. The CDR3 DNA sequence: TGCGCCAGCAGCGCGGATGGAGAAAAACTGTTTTTT. The full variable domain, its missing parts supplied by reference TRBV5-1 and TRBJ1-4, is KAGVTQTPRYLIKTRGQQVTLSCSPISGHRSVSWYQQTPGQGLQFLFEYFSETQRNKGNFPGRFSGRQFSNSRSEMNVSTLELGDSALYLCASSADGEKLFFGSGTQLSVL.

Concerning this clone: This CDR3 is also generated by other DNA sequences in the sample. For the CDR3, the DNA is TGTGCCAGCAGTCTTCGACAGGGCGGGTACGAGCAGTACTTC. Translated: CASSLRQGGYEQYF. The chain carries TRBV6-5 and TRBJ2-7; 7 bases align to TRBD1. Germline loops: CDR1 MNHEY, CDR2 SVGAGI. Losses at the gene ends were 5 bases for V and 4 bases for J; bases not matched to a gene: 8. The CDR3 extends over 14 amino acids.

The chain joins TRBV7-2 to TRBJ1-1; 10 nucleotides align to TRBD1. V trimming: 1 base; J trimming: 5 bases; junction bases outside the gene matches: 7. The CDR3 has 16 amino acids. CDR1 and CDR2 (germline): SGHTA, FQGNSA. This chain's CDR3 is CASSLGTTGGGTEAFF. The CDR3, as DNA: TGTGCCAGCAGCTTAGGGACGACAGGGGGCGGGACTGAAGCTTTCTTT.

This chain connects TRBV30 to TRBJ2-5; TRBD2 aligns across 8 bases. This CDR3 spans 13 amino acids. The trim removed 5 bases at V and 4 bases at J, leaving 6 bases unmatched. Germline loops: CDR1 GTSNPN, CDR2 SVGIG (reference sequence). CDR3: CAWDRTSRETQYF. The DNA for the CDR3 is TGTGCCTGGGATCGGACTAGCCGAGAGACCCAGTACTTC.

The DNA of the CDR3 is TGTGCCAGCAGCTTGGGACAGGGGTTAAACACTGAAGCTTTCTTT. Encoded protein: CASSLGQGLNTEAFF. The rearrangement links TRBV5-5 to TRBJ1-1, with 8 nucleotides matching TRBD1. Germline V CDR1 and CDR2: SGHKS, YYEKEE (reference sequence). J was trimmed by 2 bases and V by 0 bases; bases with no gene match: 3. CDR3 length equals 15 residues.

This clone occurred once. This chain uses TRBV24-1 with TRBJ1-2; 8 nucleotides line up with TRBD1. The CDR3 contains 15 residues. Germline V gene lookup returns CDR1 KGHDR and CDR2 SFDVKD. V lost 2 bases, J lost 6 bases, and 7 bases stayed unmatched. CDR3 residues: CATSDSGTGADGYTF. Written as DNA, the CDR3 is TGTGCCACCAGTGATTCCGGGACAGGAGCCGATGGCTACACCTTC.

The V call is TRBV5-6, the J call TRBJ2-5; the D gene is possibly TRBD1 (5 bases). Trimming pared 0 bases from V and 5 bases from J, leaving 11 bases between. Germline V gene lookup returns CDR1 SGHDT and CDR2 YYEEEE. The CDR3 sequence is 14 residues long. The CDR3 region is CASSLGQFGETQYF. The DNA of the CDR3 is TGTGCCAGCAGCTTGGGACAGTTTGGGGAGACCCAGTACTTC.

The chain uses TRBV7-7 and TRBJ2-3; D perhaps matches TRBD1 (7 bases). Between the trimmed V and J ends, which lost 3 bases and 4 bases, there was a span of 14 bases. Germline V gene data show CDR1 as SSHAT and CDR2 as FNYEAQ (reference sequence). The CDR3 covers 15 residues. This chain's CDR3 is CASSLNGGGADTQYF. The CDR3 region has the DNA TGTGCCAGCAGCTTGAACGGAGGGGGCGCAGATACGCAGTATTTT. Combining the CDR3 with reference TRBV7-7 and TRBJ2-3 gives the whole variable domain GAGVSQSPRYKVTKRGQDVTLRCDPISSHATLYWYQQALGQGPEFLTYFNYEAQPDKSGLPSDRFSAERPEGSISTLTIQRTEQRDSAMYRCASSLNGGGADTQYFGPGTRLTVL.

The chain is built from TRBV7-8 and TRBJ2-1; 13 bases map to TRBD2. Trimming removed 3 bases from V and 6 bases from J; junction bases left unmatched: 2. The CDR3 runs to 15 residues. The V gene's germline CDR1 is SGHVS and CDR2 FQNEAQ. CDR3 nucleotides: TGTGCCAGCAGCTTTGGACTAGCGGGGGTCAATGAGCAGTTCTTC. It codes for CASSFGLAGVNEQFF.

For this clone: The sample contains more than one DNA sequence encoding this CDR3. This chain uses TRBV21-1 with TRBJ2-7; the D call in the table, TRBD1, was not verified against the DNA. TRBV21-1 is tagged as a pseudogene. The CDR3 contains 13 residues. The CDR3 coding sequence is TGTGCCAGCAGCTACCGACAGGAATTACAGCAGTACTTT. This gives the protein CASSYRQELQQYF.

The table lists this clone with a count of one. The V gene is TRBV19, the J gene TRBJ1-5; D is uncertain. This CDR3 has 12 residues. V lost 3 bases and J 11 bases, leaving 11 bases between the germline ends. The germline V gene encodes CDR1 LNHDA and CDR2 SQIVND (reference sequence). The CDR3 region is CASSIPTGSQHF. CDR3 sequence (DNA): TGTGCCAGTAGTATCCCTACCGGGTCCCAGCATTTT.

The V call is TRBV2, the J call TRBJ1-6; D is uncertain. This CDR3 has 16 amino acids. Trimming left V 1 base short and J 1 base short, with 8 bases between. Germline V gives CDR1 SNHLY, CDR2 FYNNEI. The CDR3: CASSEGRISYNSPLHF. DNA for the CDR3: TGTGCCAGCAGTGAAGGCAGGATATCCTATAATTCACCCCTCCACTTT. The full variable domain, rest sourced from reference TRBV2 and TRBJ1-6, is EPEVTQTPSHQVTQMGQEVILRCVPISNHLYFYWYRQILGQKVEFLVSFYNNEISEKSEIFDDQFSVERPDGSNFTLKIRSTKLEDSAMYFCASSEGRISYNSPLHFGNGTRLTVT.

The J gene is TRBJ1-2, the V gene TRBV6-1; possibly TRBD1 for D (6 bases). The germline CDR1 and CDR2 sequences are MNHNS and SASEGT. This CDR3 contains 14 residues. Trimming left V 7 bases short and J 4 bases short, with 16 bases between. The CDR3 sequence: CASNQGQRSYGYTF. The CDR3 DNA follows: TGTGCCAGCAACCAAGGACAGCGCAGCTATGGCTACACCTTC.

This chain links TRBV18 with TRBJ1-2; TRBD1 matches at 7 bases. V lost 4 bases and J lost 0; bases outside the gene matches: 5. This CDR3 spans 15 amino acids. Germline V gives CDR1 KGHSH, CDR2 LQKENI. CDR3 loop: CASSLEGQANYGYTF. The CDR3 DNA reads as TGTGCCAGCTCACTAGAAGGACAGGCTAACTATGGCTACACCTTC.